This T cell receptor beta chain was recovered during a study of T cell changes during pregnancy in multiple sclerosis. Sequenced by immunoSEQ multiplex PCR; TCRdb stores in-frame clones only, minus some. The table lists about 26,000 clones, roughly 89% of them singletons. The sequenced sample was CD8+ T cells from peripheral blood mononuclear cells, obtained in the second trimester of pregnancy. The origin of this receptor is a female donor with multiple sclerosis, enrolled in a pregnancy study.

The CDR3 DNA sequence: TGCAGCGTTGTCGGCAGCGCCGGGGAGCTGTTTTTT. This sequence encodes CSVVGSAGELFF. The chain links TRBV29-1 to TRBJ2-2; D not certain. The CDR3 contains 12 residues. Germline V gene data show CDR1 as SQVTM and CDR2 as ANQGSEA. The V and J ends lost 4 bases and 6 bases respectively, with 9 bases between them.